These T cell receptor beta chains were read from a single sample in a study of T cell changes during pregnancy in multiple sclerosis. Produced via immunoSEQ multiplex PCR; TCRdb's table is partial and in-frame only. The sample includes about 110,000 clones, about nine tenths of them seen just once. Sample: peripheral blood, taken after pregnancy. The receptors come from a female donor with multiple sclerosis, enrolled in a pregnancy study. CDR3s include the opening cysteine and the closing phenylalanine or tryptophan. Each record gives: V gene, J gene, D gene, CDR3 DNA, CDR3 protein. The D gene is left open where the match is weak.

V gene: TRBV7-9; J gene: TRBJ2-7; D gene: NA; CDR3 DNA: TGTGCCAGCAGCTTAATACAGGGATACTACGAGCAGTACTTC; CDR3 protein: CASSLIQGYYEQYF
V gene: TRBV6-1; J gene: TRBJ2-1; D gene: NA; CDR3 DNA: TGTGCCAGCAGTGCGACTAGCTACAATGAGCAGTTCTTC; CDR3 protein: CASSATSYNEQFF
V gene: TRBV7-6; J gene: TRBJ2-3; D gene: NA; CDR3 DNA: TGTGCCAGCAGCTTAGCGCTGGCCACAGATACGCAGTATTTT; CDR3 protein: CASSLALATDTQYF
V gene: TRBV28; J gene: TRBJ1-4; D gene: TRBD1; CDR3 DNA: TGTGCCAGCAGACCGACGGGACAGGGGTGGACTAATGAAAAACTGTTTTTT; CDR3 protein: CASRPTGQGWTNEKLFF
V gene: TRBV5-1; J gene: TRBJ1-2; D gene: NA; CDR3 DNA: TGCGCCAGCAGCTTAAACAGGGAAGTCTATGGCTACACCTTC; CDR3 protein: CASSLNREVYGYTF
V gene: TRBV2; J gene: TRBJ2-2; D gene: TRBD1; CDR3 DNA: TGTGCCAGCAGTAAAACCCGACAGGGTTCGGACACCGGGGAGCTGTTTTTT; CDR3 protein: CASSKTRQGSDTGELFF
V gene: TRBV27; J gene: TRBJ2-1; D gene: NA; CDR3 DNA: TGTGCCAGCAGTTCGGACACACTCGAAACCTCCTACAATGAGCAGTTCTTC; CDR3 protein: CASSSDTLETSYNEQFF
V gene: TRBV14; J gene: TRBJ2-7; D gene: NA; CDR3 DNA: TGTGCCAGCAGCCAATTGGGGAGTACCTACGAGCAGTACTTC; CDR3 protein: CASSQLGSTYEQYF
V gene: TRBV28; J gene: TRBJ2-7; D gene: NA; CDR3 DNA: TGTGCCAGCAGTACTTCCGGGACACGCATTACCTACGAGCAGTACTTC; CDR3 protein: CASSTSGTRITYEQYF
V gene: TRBV19; J gene: TRBJ1-5; D gene: NA; CDR3 DNA: TGTGCCAGTAGTTCCGGAGGGATCAATCAGCCCCAGCATTTT; CDR3 protein: CASSSGGINQPQHF
V gene: TRBV7-9; J gene: TRBJ1-6; D gene: NA; CDR3 DNA: TGTGCCAGCAGTTTAGGTGGTGTAGAGCATTCCTATAATTCACCCCTCCACTTT; CDR3 protein: CASSLGGVEHSYNSPLHF
V gene: TRBV27; J gene: TRBJ2-7; D gene: NA; CDR3 DNA: TGTGCCAGCAGTTTCGACACAGGAAACCTGAGGGAGCAGTACTTC; CDR3 protein: CASSFDTGNLREQYF
V gene: TRBV6-5; J gene: TRBJ1-6; D gene: TRBD1; CDR3 DNA: TGTGCCAGCAGGGGGACAGGGAAGAATTCACCCCTCCACTTT; CDR3 protein: CASRGTGKNSPLHF
V gene: TRBV28; J gene: TRBJ1-1; D gene: NA; CDR3 DNA: TGTGCCAGCAGTTCTTATGTTAACACTGAAGCTTTCTTT; CDR3 protein: CASSSYVNTEAFF